This TCR beta chain was identified in a study of blood T cell repertoires in COVID-19. Study information: Some COVID-19 samples were acute and others convalescent; all came from the United States, Italy and Spain.

This clone has just one count. One junction end does not reproduce the germline sequence, and a read error may be involved. The CDR3 is made up of 11 amino acids. Germline assignment: CDR1 SNHLY and CDR2 FYNNEI. The assay was immunoSEQ multiplex PCR, and TCRdb's table has in-frame clones only and misses some. The sample yields about 100,000 clones, 70% to 85% seen once. Specimen: peripheral blood. The genes are TRBV2 and TRBJ2-1; D remains ambiguous. The clonotype comes from a woman between 35 and 50 years old with acute or convalescent COVID-19. The CDR3 loop reads CASSEEASAIF. For the CDR3, the DNA is TGTGCCAGCAGTGAAGAGGCCTCAGCGATCTTC.